This TCR beta chain was found in a study of T cell repertoires in cytomegalovirus infection. Study information: Matching HLA type, along with CMV infection, was indicated by public TCR beta signatures.

This clonotype was counted only a few times. Its target is unknown. CDR1 and CDR2 (germline): SGHRS, YFSETQ. Trimming removed 1 base from V and 3 bases from J, with 10 bases in between. This CDR3 region has 14 residues. Via MiXCR, TCRdb re-called the reads, giving one row per CDR3 protein. The sample contains approximately 140,000 distinct CDR3 sequences, approximately 9.2% of which appear only once. The study, taken as a whole, reports: Dominating the ex vivo response were TCR beta clonotypes that were CMV-specific and HLA-C-restricted. Based on cumulative public TCR beta family frequency, carriers of CMV plus the relevant HLA were identified.

Sequencing was done on a sample of PBMCs. The sequence was obtained from a human donor in good health (CMV status not recorded). Some clones in this sample may be carry-over from other donors' samples. The gene calls are TRBV5-1 and TRBJ1-1; tentative D call: TRBD1 (6 bases). In DNA form, the CDR3 reads TGCGCCAGCAGCTTGTACAGGGATTACACTGAAGCTTTCTTT. Its protein product is CASSLYRDYTEAFF. The whole variable domain, filled in from reference TRBV5-1 and TRBJ1-1, reads KAGVTQTPRYLIKTRGQQVTLSCSPISGHRSVSWYQQTPGQGLQFLFEYFSETQRNKGNFPGRFSGRQFSNSRSEMNVSTLELGDSALYLCASSLYRDYTEAFFGQGTRLTVV.